This T cell receptor (beta chain) was sequenced for a study of cytomegalovirus exposure and HLA in healthy donors. Use of 60 Vbeta and 13 Jbeta primers characterized the PCR. Assay used: immunoSEQ multiplex PCR; TCRdb lists only in-frame clones, some missing. The sample has about 110,000 clones, 50% to 65% seen once; the top ten hold 3.5% to 4%. Findings and limits, study-wide: Across donors, most TCRs were seen rarely, yet some public ones were widespread. Later analysis reportedly placed an Asian-associated ancestry cluster below the roughly 630-donor mean in N-insertions.

Ends included, the CDR3 has 13 residues. Germline V CDR1 and CDR2: SGHNT, YENEEA. There are a few counts of this clone. What it recognizes is unknown. It is unclear where the CDR3 begins or ends on the DNA, so no DNA is shown, and the CDR3 is as TCRdb lists it. The V and J genes are TRBV11-3 and TRBJ1-2; the DNA was not compared with TRBD1, the D call given in the table. The TCR sequence derives from a man aged 25 to 45 in good health and CMV-seropositive. The sequenced sample was PBMCs. The CDR3 sequence: CASSLDFGQGATF.